The 3 T cell receptor beta chains reported below all come from one sample, sequenced in a study of graft-versus-host responses after intestinal transplantation. Tissue processing of the graft released intraepithelial and lamina propria lymphocytes from it. The assay was immunoSEQ multiplex PCR, and TCRdb's table has in-frame clones only and misses some. This table holds almost 30,000 clones, 80% to 85% found once. The material was ileum tissue, obtained 98 days after intestinal transplantation. These receptors all come from a human patient who received an intestinal transplant, so some T cells may come from the graft donor.

The chain carries TRBV5-4 and TRBJ2-3, with D possibly being TRBD1 (6 bases). The V gene's germline CDR1 is SGHNT and CDR2 YYREEE (reference sequence). Deletions cut 1 base from V and 2 bases from J, with 11 bases between. The CDR3 loop spans 15 amino acids. The CDR3 DNA reads as TGTGCCAGCAGCTTGAACGACAGGATCACAGATACGCAGTATTTT. Its protein is CASSLNDRITDTQYF.

This chain uses TRBV7-8 with TRBJ2-7, with 12 positions matching TRBD1. With 0 bases clipped from V and 7 bases from J, the junction kept 7 bases outside the gene matches. The CDR3 sequence is 16 residues long. Germline V gene sequence: CDR1 SGHVS, CDR2 FQNEAQ. The CDR3 DNA reads TGTGCCAGCAGCTTAGCCCTCGGGACAGGGGGCCGGGAGCAGTACTTC. It codes for CASSLALGTGGREQYF.

This clone was seen once. The chain employs TRBV6-1 and TRBJ1-5, with D perhaps matching TRBD1 (5 bases). This CDR3 comprises 18 residues. Trimming removed 2 bases from V and 3 bases from J, with 20 bases in between. CDR1 and CDR2 (germline): MNHNS, SASEGT. CDR3: CASSESRGRGHNNQPQHF. DNA of the CDR3: TGTGCCAGCAGTGAATCGAGGGGCCGCGGTCATAACAATCAGCCCCAGCATTTT.